This record concerns one T cell receptor beta chain sequence. This entry belongs to a study of control samples from healthy donors and cancer patients. Some clones are missing from TCRdb's copy, which holds only in-frame ones; the method was immunoSEQ multiplex PCR. This table has 150,000 or so clones, 93% appearing once. Germline values: CDR1 MNHEY, CDR2 SVGAGI. The trim removed 11 bases at V and 2 bases at J, leaving 5 bases unmatched. The length of the CDR3 is 12 residues. The receptor comes from a man aged 18-30 years in good health. Material for sequencing was blood. The V and J genes are TRBV6-5 and TRBJ1-2; 7 positions match TRBD1. The CDR3 DNA is TGTGCCGCGGACAGGACGAACTATGGCTACACCTTC. This translates into CAADRTNYGYTF.